This entry features one T cell receptor beta chain sequence. This clonotype was recorded a few times. The antigen it binds to is not known. It has no much larger one-base neighbor in the sample; base qualities were not kept. The data derive from a study of blood T cells in healthy people across ages (dated by TCRdb to the mid-2010s). Regarding the research as a whole: In model experiments, template switching captured about one uniquely barcoded TCR beta cDNA molecule for every two T cells. The donors were divided into four age groups: young (average around 17 years), middle-aged (over 35), aged (approximately 62) and long-lived (more than 75). Age-related changes in TCR beta repertoire diversity were measured in the study by deep sequencing normalized with unique cDNA molecular identifiers. The study analyzed two additional independent replicas of 1 million unique cDNA reads from the same blood draw for two donors, one aged 18 to 29 and one aged 80 or older. To avoid experimental bias, donors of different ages were randomly spread across the sequencing lanes. What the authors observed across the whole study: As age increased, observed TCR beta diversity per million T cells dropped in a roughly linear way, and a significant reduction was already evident by age 40. Estimates of total diversity from one million sequenced T cells were regarded as lower bounds and underestimates. The percentage of naive T cells measured by flow cytometry correlated strongly with observed TCR beta diversity. Since profiling was done on bulk unsorted PBMCs, naive and antigen-experienced compartments could not be conclusively compared. Because the CMV infection status of the donors was unknown, age-related changes in expanded clonotypes may potentially have been confounded. Compared with the aged group, more naive CD4+ T cells, fewer expanded clones and increased TCR diversity were shown by the long-lived group, suggesting age selection.

Per the germline V gene, SGHRS is the CDR1 and YFSETQ is the CDR2. Trimming costs V 0 bases and J 4 bases, and their ends lie 10 bases apart. Taken from cysteine to phenylalanine, the CDR3 has 14 residues. Here the CDR3 DNA is all that survives: 42 bases in frame from base 1. The roughly 39 donors, aged 6 to 90 years, were systemically healthy Caucasian individuals from Russia. Roughly 9 milliliters of peripheral blood were drawn from each donor into EDTA-treated Vacutainer tubes. PBMCs were isolated by Ficoll-Paque density-gradient centrifugation, with at least 7 million obtained per sample. Trizol reagent was used to extract total RNA from the PBMCs, yielding at least 6 micrograms per sample. The percentages of naive CD45RAhigh/CD27high T cells were determined by flow cytometry on a PBMC aliquot from every donor. The protocol used for the library was 5' RACE. Instrument used: Illumina HiSeq 2500. A second PCR of roughly 6 to 11 cycles was run with a J-beta primer mix and a sample-barcoded 5' primer. A template-switch 5' adaptor carrying 12 random nucleotides introduced a unique molecular identifier onto each TCR beta cDNA molecule. Each sample yielded at least 2.5 million CDR3-containing paired-end reads. First-strand cDNA was synthesized from all RNA with the Mint cDNA synthesis kit, primed by a TRBC-specific oligonucleotide. After uracil-DNA glycosylase treatment, a first 18-cycle PCR used universal primers M1SS and BC2_uni_R on all cDNA. Concerning the study's data processing: For normalization, 1 million high-quality reads, each with a distinct molecular identifier, were randomly selected from each sample. Instead of being binned into consensus sequences, reads with shared molecular identifiers were discarded. CDR3 identification, clonotype clustering and error correction used MiTCR with a Q25 quality threshold and the strictest error-elimination algorithm. A nonparametric unseen species model with Euler transformation was used to estimate a lower bound on total TCR beta diversity. Using fastp trimming at Q25 and MiXCR clonotype assembly, TCRdb reanalyzed the public sequencing data and kept in-frame beta chains. All rows with the same CDR3 protein become a single entry with the most common DNA and genes. TCRdb, not the original authors, processed these V and J calls. The sample records about 1.1 million distinct CDR3 sequences, approximately 38% of which are singletons. The top ten clones comprise roughly 14% of the sample.

Recombination joined TRBV5-1 with TRBJ1-2; the D gene is perhaps TRBD1, on 5 matching bases. The sequence was obtained from a young man in good health. Sequenced material: blood. The CDR3 has the sequence CASSLAETVYGYTF. At the DNA level, the sequence is TGCGCCAGCAGCTTGGCCGAGACAGTCTATGGCTACACCTTC.